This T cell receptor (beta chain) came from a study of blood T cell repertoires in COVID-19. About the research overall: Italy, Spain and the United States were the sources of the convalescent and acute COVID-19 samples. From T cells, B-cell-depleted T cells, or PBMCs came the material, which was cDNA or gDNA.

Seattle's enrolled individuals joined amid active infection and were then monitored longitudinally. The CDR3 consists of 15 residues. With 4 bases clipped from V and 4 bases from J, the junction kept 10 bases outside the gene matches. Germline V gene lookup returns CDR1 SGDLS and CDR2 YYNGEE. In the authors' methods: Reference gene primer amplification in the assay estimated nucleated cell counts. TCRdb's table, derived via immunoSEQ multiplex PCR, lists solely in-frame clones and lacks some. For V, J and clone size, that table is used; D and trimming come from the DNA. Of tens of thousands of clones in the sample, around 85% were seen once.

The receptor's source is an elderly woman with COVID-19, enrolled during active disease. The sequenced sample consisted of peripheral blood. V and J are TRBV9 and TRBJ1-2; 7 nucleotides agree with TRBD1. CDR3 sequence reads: CASSSRDRVIYGYTF. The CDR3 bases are TGTGCCAGCAGCAGCCGGGACAGAGTTATCTATGGCTACACCTTC.